Shown below are 3 T cell receptor beta chains from a single sample sequenced in a study of Tregs in tolerant kidney transplant recipients. Here immunoSEQ multiplex PCR was the method, and the copy in TCRdb shows in-frame clones only, minus some. There are about 110,000 clones in the sample; roughly 90% occur only once, and nearly 0.35% lies in the top ten. This material consisted of CD4+ T cells from blood, taken before the transplant. The receptors originated from a human donor who received a combined kidney and bone marrow transplant.

The genes are TRBV11-2 and TRBJ1-2; 8 bases map to TRBD1. V gave up 11 bases and J gave up 8 bases; unmatched junction bases: 13. From germline, CDR1 is SGHAT and CDR2 FQNNGV. CDR3 length: 13 amino acids. This CDR3 reads CAGDRASGGGYTF. The CDR3 nucleotides are TGTGCCGGTGACAGAGCCTCAGGGGGCGGCTACACCTTC.

The chain joins TRBV11-2 to TRBJ2-3; D ambiguous. The germline V gene encodes CDR1 SGHAT and CDR2 FQNNGV. V lost 4 bases and J 3 bases, leaving 5 bases between the germline ends. There are 12 residues in the CDR3. DNA for the CDR3: TGTGCCAGCAGCTCGACTACAGATACGCAGTATTTT. Its translation: CASSSTTDTQYF.

In its sample, this clone was seen once. Here the CDR3 DNA reads TGTGCCAGCTCACCAATGACAGGGATCGACACTGAAGCTTTCTTT. The encoded protein is CASSPMTGIDTEAFF. V usage is TRBV18 and J usage is TRBJ1-1; 7 nucleotides line up with TRBD1. CDR3 length: 15 residues. CDR1 is KGHSH and CDR2 is LQKENI in the germline V gene. Trimming cost V 2 bases and J 3 bases; bases outside gene matches: 6.